Presented here are 7 T cell receptor beta chains from one specimen sequenced in a study of glioma-infiltrating T cells after dendritic cell vaccination. The protocol was immunoSEQ multiplex PCR, while the TCRdb copy is restricted to in-frame clones and leaves out a portion. The table records 30,000 to 40,000 clones, roughly 79% of them present only once. Sequenced here: blood, sampled before dendritic cell vaccination. These receptors were collected from a human donor with glioblastoma.

This chain joins TRBV4-2 and TRBJ2-3; TRBD2 matches 8 bases. Trimming took 0 bases from V and 2 from J; bases not matched to a gene: 7. CDR1 is LGHNA, CDR2 YNFKEQ, per germline. This CDR3 is built from 17 residues. The CDR3 loop is CASSQEGAGGYTDTQYF. Here the CDR3 DNA reads TGTGCCAGCAGCCAAGAAGGGGCGGGGGGATACACAGATACGCAGTATTTT.

The J gene is TRBJ2-4, the V gene TRBV28; the match to TRBD1 covers 8 bases. Trimming at V came to 5 bases and at J to 8 bases, leaving 14 bases not matched to a gene. Germline CDR1 MDHEN, CDR2 SYDVKM. This CDR3 contains 16 residues. CDR3 sequence reads: CASSEDREDVVDIQYF. The CDR3 region has the DNA TGTGCCAGCAGTGAGGACAGGGAGGATGTTGTGGACATTCAGTACTTC.

The chain uses TRBV27 and TRBJ1-1; 8 bases are shared with TRBD1. Germline CDR1 MNHEY, CDR2 SMNVEV (reference sequence). V gave up 8 bases and J gave up 5 bases; unmatched junction bases: 10. The CDR3 is 14 residues long. CDR3 DNA: TGTGCCAGCGGAGACAGGGGAATGAGAACTGAAGCTTTCTTT. This translates into CASGDRGMRTEAFF.

This clone appeared a few times. The chain is built from TRBV6-5 and TRBJ1-6, with 9 bases lining up with TRBD1. CDR3 length: 12 amino acids. Germline V lookup: CDR1 MNHEY, CDR2 SVGAGI. The CDR3 DNA follows: TGTGCAGGACAGGGGTATAATTCACCCCTCCACTTT. Protein product: CAGQGYNSPLHF.

The J gene is TRBJ1-6, the V gene TRBV2, with a weak D call TRBD1 (5 bases). The germline gives CDR1 SNHLY, CDR2 FYNNEI. There are 16 residues in the CDR3. The ends were cut back, 7 bases at V and 4 bases at J, with 17 bases in the middle. The CDR3 here is CASTPWGETYNSPLHF. The CDR3 nucleotides are TGTGCCAGCACCCCGTGGGGGGAGACTTATAATTCACCCCTCCACTTT.

The J gene is TRBJ2-3, the V gene TRBV6-6; D is uncertain. The germline V gene has CDR1 MNHNY and CDR2 SVGAGI (reference sequence). V was pared by 4 bases and J by 2 bases, with 7 bases between. There are 13 residues in the CDR3. In DNA form, the CDR3 reads TGTGCCAGCAGTTCTTCCTCCACAGATACGCAGTATTTT. As protein: CASSSSSTDTQYF.

This chain joins TRBV30 and TRBJ2-2; no clear D. This CDR3 is built from 13 residues. The ends were cut back, 0 bases at V and 6 bases at J, with 8 bases in the middle. In germline, CDR1 is GTSNPN, CDR2 SVGIG (reference sequence). The CDR3 DNA follows: TGTGCCTGGAGTGTACTATCCCCCGGGGAGCTGTTTTTT. It codes for CAWSVLSPGELFF.